Presented here are 8 T cell receptor beta chains from one specimen sequenced in a study of blood T cell repertoires in COVID-19. The repertoire was sequenced with immunoSEQ multiplex PCR; TCRdb's copy has only in-frame clones and lacks some. Among tens of thousands of clones listed, approximately 80% were seen once. Sequencing was done on a sample of peripheral blood. The receptors shown here come from a woman in her fifties or sixties with acute or convalescent COVID-19.

A remark on this clone: The same CDR3 is also encoded by other DNA sequences in this sample. V usage is TRBV10-2 and J usage is TRBJ2-5, with TRBD1 identical over 7 bases. From germline, CDR1 is WSHSY and CDR2 SAAADI. There are 13 residues in the CDR3. With 5 bases clipped from V and 2 bases from J, the junction kept 2 bases outside the gene matches. CDR3 bases: TGCGCCAGCAGTCCGGGACAGCAAGAGACCCAGTACTTC. Amino acid sequence: CASSPGQQETQYF.

J is TRBJ1-2 and V is TRBV5-6; 8 bases agree with TRBD1. J gave up 4 bases and V 4 bases, and 6 bases lay outside the gene matches. The CDR3 is 14 amino acids. Germline V gene data show CDR1 as SGHDT and CDR2 as YYEEEE. CDR3 residues: CASSPGQGSYGYTF. CDR3 bases: TGTGCCAGCAGCCCTGGACAGGGAAGCTATGGCTACACCTTC.

The count of this clone is one. The V gene is TRBV10-2, the J gene TRBJ1-2; unclear D gene. V shed 4 bases and J shed 8 bases, with 8 bases lying between them. Germline loops: CDR1 WSHSY, CDR2 SAAADI. The CDR3 is 11 amino acids. This chain's CDR3 is CASSVGGGYTF. The CDR3 DNA reads TGCGCCAGCAGTGTTGGAGGAGGCTACACCTTC.

The V call is TRBV6-5, the J call TRBJ2-7; D unclear. The CDR3 covers 14 residues. Per the germline V gene, CDR1 is MNHEY and CDR2 is SVGAGI. The ends were cut back, 5 bases at V and 0 bases at J, with 11 bases in the middle. CDR3 in amino acids: CASSRPGGSYEQYF. Here the CDR3 DNA reads TGTGCCAGCAGTCGGCCTGGCGGCTCCTACGAGCAGTACTTC.

CDR3 protein: CASSVSTGGIGGTEAFF. In nucleotides, the CDR3 is TGTGCCAGTAGTGTCTCTACAGGGGGCATCGGGGGCACTGAAGCTTTCTTT. The chain is built from TRBV19 and TRBJ1-1; the match to TRBD1 covers 9 bases. V gave up 5 bases and J gave up 4 bases; unmatched junction bases: 14. This CDR3 contains 17 residues. Germline assignment: CDR1 LNHDA and CDR2 SQIVND (reference sequence).

This chain links TRBV28 with TRBJ2-6; D uncertain. This CDR3 has 14 residues. Per the germline V gene, CDR1 is MDHEN and CDR2 is SYDVKM. The V and J ends lost 4 bases and 1 base respectively, with 5 bases between them. The DNA for the CDR3 is TGTGCCAGCAGTTATAAATCTGGGGCCAACGTCCTGACTTTC. As protein: CASSYKSGANVLTF.

This clone was counted a few times. V and J are TRBV10-3 and TRBJ2-3, with 7 bases that match TRBD1. V lost 5 bases, J lost 0 bases, and 8 bases stayed unmatched. CDR3 length: 16 residues. CDR1 ENHRY and CDR2 SYGVKD come from the germline V gene. This CDR3 is CAISNNRDSSTDTQYF. CDR3 in DNA: TGTGCCATCAGTAATAACCGGGACAGCAGCACAGATACGCAGTATTTT.

The CDR3 here is CASSIESGRGYGYTF. DNA of the CDR3: TGTGCCAGTAGTATAGAAAGCGGCAGGGGATATGGCTACACCTTC. J is TRBJ1-2 and V is TRBV19, with TRBD1 as a possible D gene (6 bases). V was clipped by 0 bases and J by 5 bases, with 13 bases between them. This CDR3 region has 15 residues. Germline loops: CDR1 LNHDA, CDR2 SQIVND (reference sequence).